The 15 T cell receptor beta chains in this list originate from one sample, sequenced in a study of T cell repertoires in cytomegalovirus infection. TCRdb recomputed calls from the reads with MiXCR, one row per CDR3 protein. The sample consists of around 300,000 distinct CDR3 sequences, roughly 21% of them appearing once. Their recognized antigens are unknown. Sequencing used cultured PBMCs, obtained from culture after CMV antigen stimulation. All receptors derive from a human donor in good health (CMV status not recorded). Some clones in this sample may be carry-over from other donors' samples.

This clonotype was detected only a few times. The chain carries TRBV6-5 and TRBJ1-4; D might be TRBD1 (6 bases). In germline, CDR1 is MNHEY, CDR2 SVGAGI. V lost 4 bases, J lost 4 bases, and 13 bases lay in between. The CDR3 is 15 amino acids. The CDR3 loop is CASSSQGWGNEKLFF. In DNA form, the CDR3 reads TGTGCCAGCAGTTCACAGGGCTGGGGTAATGAAAAACTGTTTTTT.

The DNA for the CDR3 is TGTGCCAGCAGTGACAGCATCTCTGGGGCCAACGTCCTGACTTTC. It translates to CASSDSISGANVLTF. The chain carries TRBV28 and TRBJ2-6, with D tentatively TRBD1 (5 bases). Trimming removed 5 bases from V and 0 bases from J, with 8 bases in between. This CDR3 is built from 15 residues. CDR1 is MDHEN and CDR2 is SYDVKM in the germline V gene. The entire variable domain, with the rest obtained from reference TRBV28 and TRBJ2-6, is as follows: DVKVTQSSRYLVKRTGEKVFLECVQDMDHENMFWYRQDPGLGLRLIYFSYDVKMKEKGDIPEGYSVSREKKERFSLILESASTNQTSMYLCASSDSISGANVLTFGAGSRLTVL.

This clonotype was recorded at least ten times. The J gene is TRBJ1-2, the V gene TRBV7-8; D remains ambiguous. This CDR3 region has 11 residues. Trimming pared 5 bases from V and 7 bases from J, leaving 8 bases between. CDR1 is SGHVS and CDR2 is FQNEAQ in the germline V gene. The CDR3, as DNA: TGTGCCAGCAGCGCAGGAAGTGGCTACACCTTC. Translation gives CASSAGSGYTF.

The genes are TRBV5-1 and TRBJ2-1; D is uncertain. The length of the CDR3 is 14 residues. Germline V gives CDR1 SGHRS, CDR2 YFSETQ. V was cut by 1 base and J by 0 bases, with 5 bases left in between. The CDR3 is CASSLHGSYNEQFF. The CDR3 DNA reads as TGCGCCAGCAGCTTGCACGGCTCCTACAATGAGCAGTTCTTC.

The J gene is TRBJ1-6, the V gene TRBV6-5; a possible D gene is TRBD1 (6 bases). This CDR3 has 13 amino acids. Germline V gives CDR1 MNHEY, CDR2 SVGAGI. V shed 6 bases and J shed 14 bases, with 17 bases lying between them. CDR3 sequence reads: CASRKTGYEALHF. The CDR3 DNA sequence: TGTGCCAGCAGGAAAACAGGGTACGAAGCCCTCCACTTT.

The V and J genes are TRBV11-3 and TRBJ2-1; 8 bases fit TRBD2. There are 15 residues in the CDR3. Germline assignment: CDR1 SGHNT and CDR2 YENEEA. Trimming removed 1 base from V and 8 bases from J; junction bases left unmatched: 7. CDR3 bases: TGTGCCAGCAGCTTAGTAGGCGGGAGGAGGGATGAGCAGTTCTTC. This translates into CASSLVGGRRDEQFF.

In its sample, this clonotype was seen many times. This chain links TRBV7-2 with TRBJ1-1; D is ambiguous. The CDR3 spans 14 residues. The germline V gene encodes CDR1 SGHTA and CDR2 FQGNSA. V gave up 2 bases and J gave up 2 bases, with 9 bases separating them. In DNA form, the CDR3 reads TGTGCCAGCAGCTTAATTACGGCTAACACTGAAGCTTTCTTT. Protein sequence: CASSLITANTEAFF.

V usage is TRBV6-2 or TRBV6-3 and J usage is TRBJ2-5, with D hard to call. The V gene's germline CDR1 is MNHEY and CDR2 SVGEGT. Trimming shortened V by 0 bases and J by 2 bases, and 19 bases separated the two germline ends. The CDR3 consists of 18 residues. DNA of the CDR3: TGTGCCAGCAGTTACTCGAAGGGCCCTTCGATCCGGCAAGAGACCCAGTACTTC. Protein sequence: CASSYSKGPSIRQETQYF.

This clonotype has only a few counts. The chain is built from TRBV20-1 and TRBJ2-1, with D maybe TRBD1 (6 bases). Germline lookup yields CDR1 DFQATT and CDR2 SNEGSKA (reference sequence). This CDR3 has 14 residues. The V gene lost 6 bases and the J gene lost 0 bases, with 12 bases spanning the gap. This chain's CDR3 is CSAPDSYSYNEQFF. The CDR3, as DNA: TGCAGTGCACCGGACAGTTACTCCTACAATGAGCAGTTCTTC.

The chain employs TRBV6-1 and TRBJ1-2; the D gene is possibly TRBD1 (5 bases). The CDR3 has 13 residues. Germline CDR1 reads MNHNS; CDR2 reads SASEGT. V was shortened by 7 bases and J by 2 bases, with 11 bases between the two germline ends. As DNA, the CDR3 is TGTGCCAGCACTCGGGCAGGGAACTATGGCTACACCTTC. It codes for CASTRAGNYGYTF.

The sample holds a few counts of this clonotype. V usage is TRBV18 and J usage is TRBJ1-1; D is unclear. This CDR3 spans 11 amino acids. The germline V gene has CDR1 KGHSH and CDR2 LQKENI. Trimming took 5 bases from V and 5 from J, leaving 6 bases between them. CDR3 residues: CASSGVTEAFF. In nucleotides, the CDR3 is TGTGCCAGCTCAGGGGTGACTGAAGCTTTCTTT.

This clonotype was seen more than once but under ten times. The rearrangement links TRBV18 to TRBJ2-1; D possibly uses TRBD1 or TRBD2 (7 bases each). CDR1 is KGHSH and CDR2 is LQKENI in the germline V gene. V was clipped by 3 bases and J by 4 bases, with 19 bases between them. The CDR3 covers 17 residues. CDR3 in amino acids: CASSPLRGPSGYNEQFF. DNA of the CDR3: TGTGCCAGCTCACCCCTGAGGGGGCCTAGCGGATACAATGAGCAGTTCTTC.

This clonotype was observed a handful of times. The chain employs TRBV11-3 and TRBJ1-2; perhaps TRBD1 as D (6 bases). Trimming removed 0 bases at V and 4 bases at J, with 12 bases between. The CDR3 is 15 residues long. Looked up from germline, CDR1 is SGHNT and CDR2 is YENEEA. CDR3 region: CASSLDGNRVYGYTF. CDR3 coding DNA: TGTGCCAGCAGCTTAGACGGGAACAGGGTCTATGGCTACACCTTC.

The table lists this clonotype with many counts. V usage is TRBV11-2 and J usage is TRBJ1-1; 10 nucleotides line up with TRBD1. Per germline, CDR1 SGHAT and CDR2 FQNNGV. The CDR3 is made up of 14 amino acids. V shed 5 bases, J shed 3 bases, and the junction held 3 bases outside the gene matches. CDR3 DNA: TGTGCCAGCAGCGGGGACAGGGGTTACACTGAAGCTTTCTTT. Translating it yields CASSGDRGYTEAFF.

This clonotype has more than one count but fewer than ten. J is TRBJ1-3 and V is TRBV4-3, with a weak D call TRBD1 (6 bases). V dropped 2 bases and J dropped 0 bases, with 11 bases sitting between them. Germline V lookup: CDR1 LGHNA, CDR2 YSLEER. CDR3 size: 16 residues. CDR3 bases: TGCGCCAGCAGCCAATCAACAGGGAGCTCTGGAAACACCATATATTTT. As protein: CASSQSTGSSGNTIYF.